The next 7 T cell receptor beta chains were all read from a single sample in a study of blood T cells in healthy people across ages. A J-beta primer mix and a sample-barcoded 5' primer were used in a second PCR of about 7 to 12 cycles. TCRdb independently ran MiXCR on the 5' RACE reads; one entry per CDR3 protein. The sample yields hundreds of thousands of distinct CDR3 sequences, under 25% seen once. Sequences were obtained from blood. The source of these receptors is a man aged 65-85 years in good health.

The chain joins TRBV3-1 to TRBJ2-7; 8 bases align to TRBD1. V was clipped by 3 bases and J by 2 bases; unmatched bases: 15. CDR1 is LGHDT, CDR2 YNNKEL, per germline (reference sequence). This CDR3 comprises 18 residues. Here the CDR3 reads CASSQRPSGQGETYEQYF. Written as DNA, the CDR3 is TGTGCCAGCAGCCAGAGACCCTCTGGACAGGGAGAGACCTACGAGCAGTACTTC.

CDR3 amino acids: CASSQDPQRRGASINQPQHF. The CDR3, as DNA: TGTGCCAGCAGCCAAGATCCCCAGCGCAGGGGCGCGTCGATCAATCAGCCCCAGCATTTT. The chain employs TRBV4-2 and TRBJ1-5; D perhaps matches TRBD1 (6 bases). Germline CDR1 is LGHNA and CDR2 is YNFKEQ. Trimming took off 0 bases at V and 3 bases at J, with 24 bases between the two ends. This CDR3 has 20 amino acids.

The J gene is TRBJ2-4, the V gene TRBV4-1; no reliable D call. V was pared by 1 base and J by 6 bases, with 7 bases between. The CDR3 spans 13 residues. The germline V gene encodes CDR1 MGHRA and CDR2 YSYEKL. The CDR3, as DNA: TGCGCCAGCAGCCAAGCTTCGGGAAACATTCAGTACTTC. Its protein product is CASSQASGNIQYF.

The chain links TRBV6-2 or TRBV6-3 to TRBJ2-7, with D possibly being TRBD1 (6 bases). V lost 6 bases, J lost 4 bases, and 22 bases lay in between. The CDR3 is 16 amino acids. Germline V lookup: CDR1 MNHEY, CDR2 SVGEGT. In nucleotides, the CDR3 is TGTGCCAGCAGCCGCCTCAATGGACAGCGGAGATACGAGCAGTACTTC. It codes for CASSRLNGQRRYEQYF.

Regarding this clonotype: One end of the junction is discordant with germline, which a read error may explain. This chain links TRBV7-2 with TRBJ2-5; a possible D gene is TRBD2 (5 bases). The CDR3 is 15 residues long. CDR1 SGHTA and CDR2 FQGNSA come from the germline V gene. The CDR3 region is CVSSLAIGQQETQYF. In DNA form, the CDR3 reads TGTGTCAGCAGCTTAGCGATAGGGCAGCAAGAGACCCAGTACTTC.

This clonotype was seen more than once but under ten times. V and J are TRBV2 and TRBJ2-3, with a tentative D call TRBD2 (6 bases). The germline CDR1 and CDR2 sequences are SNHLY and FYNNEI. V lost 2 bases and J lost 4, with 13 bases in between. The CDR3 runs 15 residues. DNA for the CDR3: TGTGCCAGCAGTGAATCGGTAGCTAGCGCAGATACGCAGTATTTT. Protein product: CASSESVASADTQYF.

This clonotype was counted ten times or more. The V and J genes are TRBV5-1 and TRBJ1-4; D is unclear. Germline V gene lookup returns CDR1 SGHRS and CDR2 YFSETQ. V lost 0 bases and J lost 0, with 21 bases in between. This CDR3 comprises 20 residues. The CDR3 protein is CASSLGAEIGRTATNEKLFF. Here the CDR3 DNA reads TGCGCCAGCAGCTTGGGAGCGGAGATCGGCAGGACGGCAACTAATGAAAAACTGTTTTTT.